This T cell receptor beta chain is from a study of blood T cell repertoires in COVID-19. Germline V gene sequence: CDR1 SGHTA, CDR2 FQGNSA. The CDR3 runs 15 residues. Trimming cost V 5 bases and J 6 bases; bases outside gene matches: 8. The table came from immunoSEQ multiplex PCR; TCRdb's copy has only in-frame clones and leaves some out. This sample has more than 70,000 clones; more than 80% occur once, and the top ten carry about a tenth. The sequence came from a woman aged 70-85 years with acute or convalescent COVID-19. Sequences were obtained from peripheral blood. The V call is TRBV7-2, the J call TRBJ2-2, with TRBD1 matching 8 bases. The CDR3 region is CASSEKRTGSGELFF. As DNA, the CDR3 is TGTGCCAGCAGCGAAAAGAGGACAGGGTCCGGGGAGCTGTTTTTT.